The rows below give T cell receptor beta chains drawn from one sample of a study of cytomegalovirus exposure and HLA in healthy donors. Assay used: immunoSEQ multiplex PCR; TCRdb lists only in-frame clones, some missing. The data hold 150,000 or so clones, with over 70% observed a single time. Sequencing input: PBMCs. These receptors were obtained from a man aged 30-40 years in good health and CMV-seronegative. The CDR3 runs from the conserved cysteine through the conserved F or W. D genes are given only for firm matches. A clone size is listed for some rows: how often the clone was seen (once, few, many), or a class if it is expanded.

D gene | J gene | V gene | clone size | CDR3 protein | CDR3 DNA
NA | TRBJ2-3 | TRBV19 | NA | CASSPGQRTDTQYF | TGTGCCAGTAGTCCTGGACAGCGCACAGATACGCAGTATTTT
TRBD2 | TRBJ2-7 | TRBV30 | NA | CAWIPRTSGRSYEQYF | TGTGCCTGGATCCCCAGGACCAGCGGGAGATCCTACGAGCAGTACTTC
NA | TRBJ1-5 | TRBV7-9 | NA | CASSLHRDHQPQHF | TGTGCCAGCAGCTTACACAGGGACCATCAGCCCCAGCATTTT
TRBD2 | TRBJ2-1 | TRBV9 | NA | CASSATLAGDEQFF | TGTGCCAGCAGCGCCACGCTAGCGGGGGACGAGCAGTTCTTC
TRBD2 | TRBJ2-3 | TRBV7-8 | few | CASSLKPAGGTDTQYF | TGTGCCAGCAGCTTAAAACCAGCGGGAGGCACAGATACGCAGTATTTT
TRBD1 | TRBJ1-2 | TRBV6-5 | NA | CASSFTGGSGYTF | TGTGCCAGCAGTTTCACAGGGGGCTCTGGCTACACCTTC
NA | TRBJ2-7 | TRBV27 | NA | CASSLSSGQTYEQYF | TGTGCCAGCAGTTTGTCTTCAGGGCAGACCTACGAGCAGTACTTC
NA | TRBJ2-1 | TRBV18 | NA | CASSPGVGSYNEQFF | TGTGCCAGCTCACCAGGAGTCGGGTCCTACAATGAGCAGTTCTTC
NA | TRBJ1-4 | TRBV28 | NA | CASSRREKLFF | TGTGCCAGCAGCCGGAGGGAAAAACTGTTTTTT
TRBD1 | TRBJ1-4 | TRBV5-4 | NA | CASSLYPTGERNEKLFF | TGTGCCAGCAGCTTGTACCCCACAGGGGAAAGGAATGAAAAACTGTTTTTT
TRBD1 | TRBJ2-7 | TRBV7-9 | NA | CASSPGTGGSLEQYF | TGTGCCAGCAGCCCAGGGACAGGGGGGAGTTTAGAGCAGTACTTC
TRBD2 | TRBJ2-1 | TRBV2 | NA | CAILPAGVQFF | TGTGCCATATTACCAGCGGGGGTCCAGTTCTTC
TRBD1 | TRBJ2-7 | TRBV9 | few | CASSVGTGTGYAEQYF | TGTGCCAGCAGCGTCGGAACCGGGACAGGGTATGCCGAGCAGTACTTC
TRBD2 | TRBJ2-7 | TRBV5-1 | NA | CASSSSGRSDEQYF | TGCGCCAGCAGCTCTAGCGGGAGATCAGACGAGCAGTACTTC
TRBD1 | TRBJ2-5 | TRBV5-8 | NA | CASSFGQGTIQETQYF | TGTGCCAGCAGCTTCGGACAGGGGACTATACAAGAGACCCAGTACTTC
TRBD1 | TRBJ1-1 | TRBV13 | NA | CASRDRGILRTEAFF | TGTGCCAGCCGGGACAGGGGAATTTTAAGGACTGAAGCTTTCTTT
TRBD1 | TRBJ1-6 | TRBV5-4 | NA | CASSGRTGGESPLHF | TGTGCCAGCAGCGGCCGGACAGGGGGGGAGTCACCCCTCCACTTT
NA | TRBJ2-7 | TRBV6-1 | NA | CASSEVLCGVPYSGFAYEQYF | TGTGCCAGCAGTGAAGTCTTGTGCGGGGTTCCCTACAGCGGTTTCGCCTACGAGCAGTACTTC
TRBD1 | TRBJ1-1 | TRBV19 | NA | CASWSGTEYFTNTEAFF | TGTGCCAGTTGGTCCGGGACAGAGTATTTTACGAACACTGAAGCTTTCTTT
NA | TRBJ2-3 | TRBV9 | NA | CASSPYGGGDPTDTQYF | TGTGCCAGCAGCCCATATGGGGGGGGCGACCCCACAGATACGCAGTATTTT
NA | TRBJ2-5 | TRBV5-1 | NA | CASSRPRDFQETQYF | TGCGCCAGCAGTAGGCCCCGGGACTTCCAAGAGACCCAGTACTTC
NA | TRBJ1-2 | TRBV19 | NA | CASYGRRKDGYTF | TGTGCCAGTTATGGGCGCCGAAAGGATGGCTACACCTTC
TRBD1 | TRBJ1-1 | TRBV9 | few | CASSVRTGGSTEAFF | TGTGCCAGCAGCGTGCGGACAGGGGGGTCCACTGAAGCTTTCTTT
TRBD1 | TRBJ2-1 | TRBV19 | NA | CASTSKGAGAYNEQFF | TGTGCCAGTACTTCAAAGGGGGCAGGGGCCTACAATGAGCAGTTCTTC
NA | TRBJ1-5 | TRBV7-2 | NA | CASSLGSGDQPQHF | TGTGCCAGCAGCTTAGGTAGCGGGGATCAGCCCCAGCATTTT
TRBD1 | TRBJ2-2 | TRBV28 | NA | CASSKRTGGTGELFF | TGTGCCAGCAGCAAAAGGACAGGGGGAACCGGGGAGCTGTTTTTT
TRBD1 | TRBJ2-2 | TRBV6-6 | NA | CASTGQANTGELFF | TGTGCCAGCACCGGACAGGCGAACACCGGGGAGCTGTTTTTT
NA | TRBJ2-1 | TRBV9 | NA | CASSDFRDSGHNEQFF | TGTGCCAGCAGCGACTTCCGGGACTCGGGCCACAATGAGCAGTTCTTC
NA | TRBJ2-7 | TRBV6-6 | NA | CASRYRTVFDEQYF | TGTGCCAGCAGGTATCGTACGGTTTTCGACGAGCAGTACTTC
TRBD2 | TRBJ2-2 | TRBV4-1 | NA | CASSHPALLAGGPITGELFF | TGCGCCAGCAGCCATCCGGCCTTACTAGCGGGAGGGCCGATAACCGGGGAGCTGTTTTTT
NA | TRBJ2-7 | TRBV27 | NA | CASSFSGGPTYEQYF | TGTGCCAGCAGTTTTTCCGGGGGGCCGACCTACGAGCAGTACTTC
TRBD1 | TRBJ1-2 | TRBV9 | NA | CASSVGTGYGYTF | TGTGCCAGCAGCGTAGGGACAGGGTATGGCTACACCTTC
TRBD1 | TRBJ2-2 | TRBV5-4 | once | CASSSRQGTAGELFF | TGTGCCAGTAGTTCAAGACAGGGTACGGCCGGGGAGCTGTTTTTT
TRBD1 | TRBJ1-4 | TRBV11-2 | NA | CASSRTGEKLFF | TGTGCCAGCAGCCGGACAGGTGAAAAACTGTTTTTT
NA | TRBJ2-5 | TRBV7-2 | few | CASSPGGSETQYF | TGTGCCAGCAGCCCCGGTGGTTCCGAGACCCAGTACTTC
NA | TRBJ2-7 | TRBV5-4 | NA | CATGTQPYEQYF | TGTGCCACCGGGACTCAACCCTACGAGCAGTACTTC
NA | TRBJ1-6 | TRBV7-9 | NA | CASSSTERNSPLHF | TGTGCCAGCAGCTCGACAGAAAGAAATTCACCCCTCCACTTT
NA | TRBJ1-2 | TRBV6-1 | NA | CASTEAGHNYGYTF | TGTGCCAGCACTGAGGCCGGACATAACTATGGCTACACCTTC
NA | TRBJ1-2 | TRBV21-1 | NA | CASSKGHRGRGGYTF | TGTGCCAGCAGCAAAGGTCACAGGGGCAGGGGTGGCTACACCTTC
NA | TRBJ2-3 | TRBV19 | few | CASSPHSGSSTDTQYF | TGTGCCAGTAGTCCTCATAGCGGATCTAGCACAGATACGCAGTATTTT
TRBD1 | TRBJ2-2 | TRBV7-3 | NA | CASSLQGAYPGELFF | TGTGCCAGCAGCTTACAGGGGGCTTACCCCGGGGAGCTGTTTTTT
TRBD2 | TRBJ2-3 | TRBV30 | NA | CAWSDGGRFSTDTQYF | TGTGCCTGGAGTGACGGCGGGAGATTTAGCACAGATACGCAGTATTTT
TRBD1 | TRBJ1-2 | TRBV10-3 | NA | CAISTGTGQLSGYTF | TGTGCCATCAGCACCGGGACAGGGCAACTATCGGGCTACACCTTC
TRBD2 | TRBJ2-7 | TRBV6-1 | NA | CASSGLLAGGPHEQYF | TGTGCCAGCAGTGGCTTACTAGCGGGAGGGCCCCACGAGCAGTACTTC
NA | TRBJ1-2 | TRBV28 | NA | CASSLSGHSGYTF | TGTGCCAGCAGTTTATCTGGACACTCAGGCTACACCTTC
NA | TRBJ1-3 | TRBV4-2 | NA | CASSQDGTAGNTIYF | TGTGCCAGCAGCCAAGACGGTACAGCTGGAAACACCATATATTTT
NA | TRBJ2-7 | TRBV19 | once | CASSINPGKDLPYEQYF | TGTGCCAGTAGTATTAACCCCGGGAAAGATCTTCCCTACGAGCAGTACTTC
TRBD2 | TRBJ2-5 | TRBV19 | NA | CASRASGGQETQYF | TGTGCCAGTAGGGCTAGCGGGGGACAAGAGACCCAGTACTTC
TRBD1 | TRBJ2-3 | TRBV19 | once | CASSAGTGRSTDTQYF | TGTGCCAGTAGTGCCGGGACAGGGAGGTCCACAGATACGCAGTATTTT
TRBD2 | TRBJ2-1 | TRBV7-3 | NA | CASSRGLAGFNEQFF | TGTGCCAGCAGCCGGGGTCTAGCGGGGTTCAATGAGCAGTTCTTC
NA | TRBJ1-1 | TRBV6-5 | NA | CASSPGTSPTEAFF | TGTGCCAGCAGTCCAGGGACTTCACCGACTGAAGCTTTCTTT
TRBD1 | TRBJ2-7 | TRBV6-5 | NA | CASSYSSGRGYYEQYF | TGTGCCAGCAGTTACTCGAGTGGCAGGGGGTACTACGAGCAGTACTTC
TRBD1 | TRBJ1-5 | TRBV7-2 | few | CASSIYGTGGGGQPQHF | TGTGCCAGCAGCATATACGGGACAGGGGGTGGAGGCCAGCCCCAGCATTTT
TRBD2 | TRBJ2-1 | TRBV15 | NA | CATSRSPDSGGDNEQFF | TGTGCCACCAGCAGATCCCCAGATAGCGGGGGGGACAATGAGCAGTTCTTC
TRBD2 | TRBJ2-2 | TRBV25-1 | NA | CASSSPRAGGGSGELFF | TGTGCCAGCAGTTCCCCCCGGGCGGGAGGAGGATCCGGGGAGCTGTTTTTT
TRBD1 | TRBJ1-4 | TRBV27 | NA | CASRPGTGGLYEKLFF | TGTGCCAGCAGGCCCGGGACAGGGGGCCTATATGAAAAACTGTTTTTT
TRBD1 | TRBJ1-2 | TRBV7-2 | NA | CASSQTRQGSYGYTF | TGTGCCAGCAGCCAAACCCGACAGGGGTCCTATGGCTACACCTTC
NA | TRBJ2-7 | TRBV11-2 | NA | CASSLGVRASYEQYF | TGTGCCAGCAGCTTAGGTGTGAGGGCCTCCTACGAGCAGTACTTC
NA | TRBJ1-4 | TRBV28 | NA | CASSLFTRGGPNEKLFF | TGTGCCAGCAGTTTATTTACGAGGGGAGGTCCCAATGAAAAACTGTTTTTT
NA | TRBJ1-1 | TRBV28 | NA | CASSSREGRGTEAFF | TGTGCCAGCAGTTCCCGGGAGGGACGGGGCACTGAAGCTTTCTTT